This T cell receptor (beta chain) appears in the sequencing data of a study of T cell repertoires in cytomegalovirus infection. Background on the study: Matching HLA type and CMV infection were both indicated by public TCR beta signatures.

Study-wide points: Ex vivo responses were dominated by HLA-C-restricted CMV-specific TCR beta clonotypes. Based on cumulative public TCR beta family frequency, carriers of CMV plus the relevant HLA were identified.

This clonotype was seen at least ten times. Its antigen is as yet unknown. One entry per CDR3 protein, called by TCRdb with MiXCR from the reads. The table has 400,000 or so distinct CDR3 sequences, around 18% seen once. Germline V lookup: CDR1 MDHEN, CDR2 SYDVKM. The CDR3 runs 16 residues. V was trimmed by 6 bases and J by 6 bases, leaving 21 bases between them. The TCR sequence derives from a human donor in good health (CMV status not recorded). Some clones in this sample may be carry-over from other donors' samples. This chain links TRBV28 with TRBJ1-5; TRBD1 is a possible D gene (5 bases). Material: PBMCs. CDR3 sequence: CASRKDQGNLGQPQHF. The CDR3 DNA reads TGTGCCAGCAGGAAAGACCAGGGTAATTTAGGTCAGCCCCAGCATTTT.